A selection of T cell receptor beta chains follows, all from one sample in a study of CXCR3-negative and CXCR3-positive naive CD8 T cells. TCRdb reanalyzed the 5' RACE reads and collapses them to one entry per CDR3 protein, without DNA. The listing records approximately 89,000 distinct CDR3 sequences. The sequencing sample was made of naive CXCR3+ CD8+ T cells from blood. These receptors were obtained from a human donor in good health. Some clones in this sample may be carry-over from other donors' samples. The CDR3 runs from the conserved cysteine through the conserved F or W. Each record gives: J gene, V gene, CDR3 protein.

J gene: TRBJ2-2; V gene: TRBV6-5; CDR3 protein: CASSYGHTGGLFF
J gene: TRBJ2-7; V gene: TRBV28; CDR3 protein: CASSPGQTYEHYF
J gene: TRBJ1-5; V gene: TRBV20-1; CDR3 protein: CSATPGQGLNQPQHF
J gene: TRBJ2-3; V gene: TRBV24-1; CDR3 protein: CATRPTDTDTQYF
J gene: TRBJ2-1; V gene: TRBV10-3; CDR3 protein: CAIRTTGVNNEQFF
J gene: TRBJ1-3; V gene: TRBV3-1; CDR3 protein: CASSQESSGPGNTIYF
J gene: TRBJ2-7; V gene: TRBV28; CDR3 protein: CASSFWTGTDEQYF
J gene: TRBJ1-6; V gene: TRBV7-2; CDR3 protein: CASSLEVVSPLHF
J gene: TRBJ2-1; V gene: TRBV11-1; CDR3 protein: CASSETGNNEQFF
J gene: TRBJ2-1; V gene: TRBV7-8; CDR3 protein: CATKPGGTNNEQFF
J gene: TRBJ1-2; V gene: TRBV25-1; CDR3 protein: CASSHPPGQGYTF
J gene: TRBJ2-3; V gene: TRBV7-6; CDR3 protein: CASSLPRTSGKSDTQYF
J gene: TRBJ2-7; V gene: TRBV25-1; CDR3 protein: CASSPQGWTIYEQYF
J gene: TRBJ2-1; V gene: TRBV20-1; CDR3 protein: CSATERVPWAFAQFF
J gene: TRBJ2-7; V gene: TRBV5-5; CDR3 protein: CASSVYTGGPYEQYF
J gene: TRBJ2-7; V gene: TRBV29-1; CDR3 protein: CSAEQGDSYEQYF
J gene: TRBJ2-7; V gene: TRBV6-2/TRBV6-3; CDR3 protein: CASSQSGSSYEQYF
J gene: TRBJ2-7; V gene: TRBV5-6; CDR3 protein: CASSLYASSYEQYF
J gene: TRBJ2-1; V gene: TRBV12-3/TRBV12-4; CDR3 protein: CASSYWTSGSPINEQFF
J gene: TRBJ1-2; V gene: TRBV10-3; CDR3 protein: CAISEEGQSRNGYTF
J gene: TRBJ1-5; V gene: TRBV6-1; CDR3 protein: CASSERRAINQPQHF
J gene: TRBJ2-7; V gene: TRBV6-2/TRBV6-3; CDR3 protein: CASSYFEKNPYEQYF
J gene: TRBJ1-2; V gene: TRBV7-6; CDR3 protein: CASSLAQGQGHGYTF
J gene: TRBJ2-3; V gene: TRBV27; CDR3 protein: CASSPRTGDEEGDTDTQYF
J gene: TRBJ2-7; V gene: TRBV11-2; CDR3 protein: CASSSSGGGYYEQYF
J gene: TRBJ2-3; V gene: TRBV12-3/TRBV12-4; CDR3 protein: CASSFSPSGREIQTDTQYF
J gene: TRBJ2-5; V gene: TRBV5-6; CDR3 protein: CASSLAGQEAQYF
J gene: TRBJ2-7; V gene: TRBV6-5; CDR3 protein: CASSYSGDSSYEQYF
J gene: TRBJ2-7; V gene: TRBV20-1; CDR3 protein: CSALRGGLPRLPYEQYF
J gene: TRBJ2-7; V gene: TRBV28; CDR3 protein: CASNDRAPYEQYF
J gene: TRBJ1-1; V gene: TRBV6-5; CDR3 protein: CASSYLRQENTEAFF
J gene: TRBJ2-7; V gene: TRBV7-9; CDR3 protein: CASSFLGTDSYEQYF
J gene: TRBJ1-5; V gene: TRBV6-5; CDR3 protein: CASSYPGPLKQPQHF
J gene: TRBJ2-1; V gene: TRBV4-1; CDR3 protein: CASSPSGNEQFF
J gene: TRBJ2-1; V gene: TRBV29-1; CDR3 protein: CSVFRTGQEQFF
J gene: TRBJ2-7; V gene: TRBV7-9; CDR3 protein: CASSLEKGPYEQYF
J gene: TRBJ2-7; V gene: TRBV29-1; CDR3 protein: CSVVTGESYEQYF
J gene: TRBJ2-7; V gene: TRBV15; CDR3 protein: CATSSGVGDEQYF
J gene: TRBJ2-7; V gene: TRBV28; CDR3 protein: CASSPDRTTLYEQYF
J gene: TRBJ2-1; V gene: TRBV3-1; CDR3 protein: CASSQGEGEQFF
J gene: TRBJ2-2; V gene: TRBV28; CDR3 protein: CASSLQVPGELFF
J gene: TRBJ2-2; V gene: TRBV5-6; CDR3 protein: CASSSGTGGISGELFF
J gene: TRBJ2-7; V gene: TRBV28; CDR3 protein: CASSLAGGLSYEQYF
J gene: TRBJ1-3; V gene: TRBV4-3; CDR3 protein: CASSQEFVGERTGNTIYF
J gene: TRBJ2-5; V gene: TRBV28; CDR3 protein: CASSLVSQTQYF
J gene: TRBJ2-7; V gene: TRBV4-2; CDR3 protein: CASSPEWGSSYEQYF